This TCR beta chain emerged from a study of blood T cells in healthy people across ages. The sample providers were healthy Caucasian people from Russia, aged about 6 to 95. Primed by a sample-barcoded 5' primer and a J-beta primer mix, a second PCR proceeded for 7 to 11 cycles. TCRdb used MiXCR to reprocess the 5' RACE reads, holding one entry per CDR3 protein. The sample consists of about 2 million distinct CDR3 sequences, about 50% of them appearing once. Germline CDR1 reads SGHTA; CDR2 reads FQGNSA. CDR3 length equals 17 residues. V was pared by 4 bases and J by 4 bases, with 15 bases of the junction left unmatched.

This sequence originates from a woman aged 40 to 50 in good health. This chain connects TRBV7-2 to TRBJ1-1, with 7 bases aligning to TRBD1. Sequenced material: blood. CDR3 amino acids: CASSSRPVQGWFTEAFF. DNA for the CDR3: TGTGCCAGCAGCTCCCGCCCCGTACAGGGGTGGTTCACTGAAGCTTTCTTT. Looking up the rest from reference TRBV7-2 and TRBJ1-1 gives the full variable domain: GAGVSQSPSNKVTEKGKDVELRCDPISGHTALYWYRQSLGQGLEFLIYFQGNSAPDKSGLPSDRFSAERTGGSVSTLTIQRTQQEDSAVYLCASSSRPVQGWFTEAFFGQGTRLTVV.